These T cell receptor beta chains were read from a single sample in a study of siplizumab effects on memory and regulatory T cells. Clones were read by immunoSEQ multiplex PCR, and TCRdb kept only the in-frame ones, dropping some. The table has about 110,000 clones, around 93% seen once; the top ten hold around 0.3%. Sequenced input: CD4+ T cells sorted from blood. The receptors were sampled from a human donor in good health. The CDR3 runs from the conserved cysteine through the conserved F or W. The order of the fields is V gene, J gene, D gene, clone size, CDR3 DNA, CDR3 protein. The D gene is left open where the match is weak. Clone size appears in some rows only: once, few, many, or a class for an expanded clone.

v_call: TRBV6-5
j_call: TRBJ1-5
d_call: TRBD1
clone_size: -
cdr3_nt: TGTGCCAGCAGTTTCCCACAGGGGCCCGACAATCAGCCCCAGCATTTT
cdr3_aa: CASSFPQGPDNQPQHF

v_call: TRBV19
j_call: TRBJ1-2
d_call: TRBD1
clone_size: once
cdr3_nt: TGTGCCAGCAACAGGGGAAATAACTATGGCTACACCTTC
cdr3_aa: CASNRGNNYGYTF

v_call: TRBV6-6
j_call: TRBJ2-7
d_call: -
clone_size: -
cdr3_nt: TGTGCCAGCAGTTACCAGTCCTACGAGCAGTACTTC
cdr3_aa: CASSYQSYEQYF

v_call: TRBV2
j_call: TRBJ2-3
d_call: -
clone_size: -
cdr3_nt: TGTGCCAGCAGAGACCGTGGCACAGATACGCAGTATTTT
cdr3_aa: CASRDRGTDTQYF

v_call: TRBV2
j_call: TRBJ2-3
d_call: -
clone_size: -
cdr3_nt: TGTGCCAGGGGACGGATCACAGATACGCAGTATTTT
cdr3_aa: CARGRITDTQYF

v_call: TRBV13
j_call: TRBJ1-3
d_call: TRBD1
clone_size: -
cdr3_nt: TGTGCCAGCAGCCCGACGGGACAGGGTGGAAACACCATATATTTT
cdr3_aa: CASSPTGQGGNTIYF

v_call: TRBV5-6
j_call: TRBJ1-3
d_call: -
clone_size: -
cdr3_nt: TGTGCCAGCAGCTTCGGGGGGCGCGGAAACACCATATATTTT
cdr3_aa: CASSFGGRGNTIYF

v_call: TRBV7-9
j_call: TRBJ2-2
d_call: TRBD2
clone_size: -
cdr3_nt: TGTGCCAGCAGCTTAGGGACTAGCGGGAGGATCGGGGAGCTGTTTTTT
cdr3_aa: CASSLGTSGRIGELFF

v_call: TRBV14
j_call: TRBJ1-3
d_call: TRBD1
clone_size: -
cdr3_nt: TGTGCCAGCAGCCAAGACGCAGGACAGGTCCCTGGAAACACCATATATTTT
cdr3_aa: CASSQDAGQVPGNTIYF

v_call: TRBV6-1
j_call: TRBJ1-5
d_call: -
clone_size: -
cdr3_nt: TGTGCCAGCAGTGAAGTGGGAGGGGCACATCAGCCCCAGCATTTT
cdr3_aa: CASSEVGGAHQPQHF

v_call: TRBV5-1
j_call: TRBJ1-1
d_call: -
clone_size: -
cdr3_nt: TGCGCCAGCACCCCCCGAGGGGTGGGGGCGAACACTGAAGCTTTCTTT
cdr3_aa: CASTPRGVGANTEAFF

v_call: TRBV5-1
j_call: TRBJ1-1
d_call: -
clone_size: few
cdr3_nt: TGCGCCAGCAGCTTGAATGGGGTGACTGAAGCTTTCTTT
cdr3_aa: CASSLNGVTEAFF

v_call: TRBV27
j_call: TRBJ1-3
d_call: -
clone_size: -
cdr3_nt: TGTGCCAGCCGGGACGGTCCAGCTGGAAACACCATATATTTT
cdr3_aa: CASRDGPAGNTIYF

v_call: TRBV9
j_call: TRBJ2-1
d_call: -
clone_size: -
cdr3_nt: TGTGCCAGCAGCCAGGGTAGTTTAGTTGGCAATGAGCAGTTCTTC
cdr3_aa: CASSQGSLVGNEQFF

v_call: TRBV28
j_call: TRBJ2-2
d_call: TRBD2
clone_size: -
cdr3_nt: TGTGCCAGCAGTTTCGTCGGGGGAGGGGCCGGGGAGCTGTTTTTT
cdr3_aa: CASSFVGGGAGELFF

v_call: TRBV7-2
j_call: TRBJ2-3
d_call: TRBD2
clone_size: -
cdr3_nt: TGTGCCAGCAGCCCCGGACTAGCGCCCAATACGCAGTATTTT
cdr3_aa: CASSPGLAPNTQYF

v_call: TRBV6-5
j_call: TRBJ1-1
d_call: TRBD1
clone_size: -
cdr3_nt: TGTGCCAGCAGTTACGGGACAGTGAACACTGAAGCTTTCTTT
cdr3_aa: CASSYGTVNTEAFF

v_call: TRBV30
j_call: TRBJ2-7
d_call: -
clone_size: -
cdr3_nt: TGTGCCTGGAGTGTACGTGGGCCCCTCCCCTACGAGCAGTACTTC
cdr3_aa: CAWSVRGPLPYEQYF

v_call: TRBV30
j_call: TRBJ1-1
d_call: -
clone_size: -
cdr3_nt: TGTGGTGTAGAAGAAGCTTTCTTT
cdr3_aa: CGVEEAFF

v_call: TRBV11-2
j_call: TRBJ2-6
d_call: TRBD2
clone_size: -
cdr3_nt: TGTGCCAGCAGCTTAGATGGGAGGGCTGGGGCCAACGTCCTGACTTTC
cdr3_aa: CASSLDGRAGANVLTF

v_call: TRBV30
j_call: TRBJ1-2
d_call: -
clone_size: once
cdr3_nt: TGTGCCTGGAGTAGCCAGGGGTTGAAGGGCTACACCTTC
cdr3_aa: CAWSSQGLKGYTF

v_call: TRBV30
j_call: TRBJ1-6
d_call: -
clone_size: -
cdr3_nt: TGTGCCTGGAGTGAAGACAGGAATTCACCCCTCCACTTT
cdr3_aa: CAWSEDRNSPLHF

v_call: TRBV2
j_call: TRBJ2-7
d_call: -
clone_size: -
cdr3_nt: TGTGCCAGCAGTGACGAGGGCCGGGGCTACGAGCAGTACTTC
cdr3_aa: CASSDEGRGYEQYF

v_call: TRBV5-6
j_call: TRBJ2-1
d_call: TRBD2
clone_size: -
cdr3_nt: TGTGCCAGCAGCTTGGTTGGTAGCGGGAGAACTCGTGAGCAGTTCTTC
cdr3_aa: CASSLVGSGRTREQFF

v_call: TRBV7-2
j_call: TRBJ2-5
d_call: -
clone_size: -
cdr3_nt: TGTGCCAGCAGCCCGACGACAGCGACTTGGGAGACCCAGTACTTC
cdr3_aa: CASSPTTATWETQYF

v_call: TRBV30
j_call: TRBJ2-3
d_call: -
clone_size: -
cdr3_nt: TGTGCCTGGAGTGGTTGGGGGCTAACAGATACGCAGTATTTT
cdr3_aa: CAWSGWGLTDTQYF

v_call: TRBV30
j_call: TRBJ2-1
d_call: -
clone_size: -
cdr3_nt: TGTGCCTGGTCTAGTAATGAGCAGTTCTTC
cdr3_aa: CAWSSNEQFF

v_call: TRBV14
j_call: TRBJ1-1
d_call: -
clone_size: -
cdr3_nt: TGTGCCAGCAGCCGTTTGGAGTTACAGTGGGTGGCTGAAGCTTTCTTT
cdr3_aa: CASSRLELQWVAEAFF

v_call: TRBV9
j_call: TRBJ1-2
d_call: -
clone_size: -
cdr3_nt: TGTGCCAGCAGCGTATCTCCCAAGGATGGCTACACCTTC
cdr3_aa: CASSVSPKDGYTF

v_call: TRBV19
j_call: TRBJ2-7
d_call: -
clone_size: -
cdr3_nt: TGTGCCAGTAGTTTCGCGAGGGAGGAGCAGTACTTC
cdr3_aa: CASSFAREEQYF

v_call: TRBV7-8
j_call: TRBJ1-6
d_call: -
clone_size: few
cdr3_nt: TGTGCCAGCAGCTTAGGTGAGCCGGGTAACTCACCCCTCCACTTT
cdr3_aa: CASSLGEPGNSPLHF

v_call: TRBV12-5
j_call: TRBJ2-7
d_call: -
clone_size: once
cdr3_nt: TGTGCTAGTGGTCTAGGGGGGGCCGGCTACTACGAGCAGTACTTC
cdr3_aa: CASGLGGAGYYEQYF

v_call: TRBV4-2
j_call: TRBJ2-7
d_call: TRBD2
clone_size: -
cdr3_nt: TGTGCCAGCAGTCGTTTAGCGGGAGTCGAGTTCTACGAGCAGTACTTC
cdr3_aa: CASSRLAGVEFYEQYF

v_call: TRBV4-2
j_call: TRBJ2-5
d_call: -
clone_size: -
cdr3_nt: TGTGCCAGCAGCCAAGCGGACTTTCAAGAGACCCAGTACTTC
cdr3_aa: CASSQADFQETQYF

v_call: TRBV5-1
j_call: TRBJ2-7
d_call: TRBD2
clone_size: -
cdr3_nt: TGCGCCAGCAGCTTGGCCCCGGCTAGCGGGGCTCCCTACGAGCAGTACTTC
cdr3_aa: CASSLAPASGAPYEQYF

v_call: TRBV6-1
j_call: TRBJ2-2
d_call: -
clone_size: -
cdr3_nt: TGTGCCAGCAGTGTCCTCGGGGAGCTGTTTTTT
cdr3_aa: CASSVLGELFF

v_call: TRBV4-1
j_call: TRBJ2-7
d_call: -
clone_size: -
cdr3_nt: TGCGCCAGCAGCCCAGCCGATTGGGGGGCGGGAGAGCAGTACTTC
cdr3_aa: CASSPADWGAGEQYF

v_call: TRBV19
j_call: TRBJ1-2
d_call: -
clone_size: -
cdr3_nt: TGTGCCAGTAGTATGGCGGGGAACTATGGCTACACCTTC
cdr3_aa: CASSMAGNYGYTF

v_call: TRBV5-4
j_call: TRBJ2-7
d_call: TRBD2
clone_size: -
cdr3_nt: TGTGCCAGCAGCTTGGTTGGTAGCGGGAACGAGCAGTACTTC
cdr3_aa: CASSLVGSGNEQYF

v_call: TRBV7-8
j_call: TRBJ2-1
d_call: -
clone_size: once
cdr3_nt: TGTGCCAGCAGCAGGGCCCCTATCCGGATCTCCTACAATGAGCAGTTCTTC
cdr3_aa: CASSRAPIRISYNEQFF

v_call: TRBV5-1
j_call: TRBJ1-2
d_call: -
clone_size: -
cdr3_nt: TGCGCCAGCAGCTTAAAGTTGGGTCCCCAAAGTGGCTACACCTTC
cdr3_aa: CASSLKLGPQSGYTF

v_call: TRBV7-8
j_call: TRBJ2-1
d_call: TRBD2
clone_size: -
cdr3_nt: TGTGCCAGCAGCTCGCTGGGGCTAGCGGGCTCCTACAATGAGCAGTTCTTC
cdr3_aa: CASSSLGLAGSYNEQFF

v_call: TRBV25-1
j_call: TRBJ1-3
d_call: TRBD1
clone_size: -
cdr3_nt: TGTGCCAGTTCAGGGGGCAACAAACCTGGAAACACCATATATTTT
cdr3_aa: CASSGGNKPGNTIYF

v_call: TRBV18
j_call: TRBJ1-5
d_call: TRBD1
clone_size: few
cdr3_nt: TGTGCCAGCTCACCAGGGACAGGGGGCAATCAGCCCCAGCATTTT
cdr3_aa: CASSPGTGGNQPQHF

v_call: TRBV6-5
j_call: TRBJ1-6
d_call: -
clone_size: -
cdr3_nt: TGTGCCAGCAGGGGACAATGGAATTCACCCCTCCACTTT
cdr3_aa: CASRGQWNSPLHF

v_call: TRBV5-8
j_call: TRBJ2-3
d_call: -
clone_size: -
cdr3_nt: TGTGCCAGCAGCCCTCTGGGGGGAGACACAGATACGCAGTATTTT
cdr3_aa: CASSPLGGDTDTQYF

v_call: TRBV10-3
j_call: TRBJ2-1
d_call: -
clone_size: -
cdr3_nt: TGTGCCATCAGTGGAGACAGGTCTACAGGTGAGCAGTTCTTC
cdr3_aa: CAISGDRSTGEQFF

v_call: TRBV19
j_call: TRBJ1-2
d_call: -
clone_size: -
cdr3_nt: TGTGCCAGTAGTATAGATCTCGGTCAGCTCTATGGCTACACCTTC
cdr3_aa: CASSIDLGQLYGYTF

v_call: TRBV6-1
j_call: TRBJ1-5
d_call: -
clone_size: -
cdr3_nt: TGTGCCAGCAGTGAGGGGGTGGGTCAGCCCCAGCATTTT
cdr3_aa: CASSEGVGQPQHF

v_call: TRBV18
j_call: TRBJ1-5
d_call: -
clone_size: -
cdr3_nt: TGTGCCAGCTCATCATCAGGGGAAACCCAGCATTTT
cdr3_aa: CASSSSGETQHF

v_call: TRBV5-1
j_call: TRBJ2-5
d_call: -
clone_size: -
cdr3_nt: TGCGCCAGCAGCAGTCAGGGGTACCAAGAGACCCAGTACTTC
cdr3_aa: CASSSQGYQETQYF

v_call: TRBV5-8
j_call: TRBJ2-7
d_call: TRBD1
clone_size: -
cdr3_nt: TGTGCCAGCAGCCCGACAGGGTTCTCCTACGAGCAGTACTTC
cdr3_aa: CASSPTGFSYEQYF

v_call: TRBV11-3
j_call: TRBJ2-7
d_call: -
clone_size: -
cdr3_nt: TGTGCCAGCAGCCCTGCCTCGAACTACGAGCAGTACTTC
cdr3_aa: CASSPASNYEQYF

v_call: TRBV11-2
j_call: TRBJ2-1
d_call: -
clone_size: -
cdr3_nt: TGTGCCAGCTCTCCCCCCGGGGGCCCCAACAATGAGCAGTTCTTC
cdr3_aa: CASSPPGGPNNEQFF

v_call: TRBV7-9
j_call: TRBJ2-1
d_call: -
clone_size: -
cdr3_nt: TGTGCCAGCAGCTTATTGGGGGACAATGAGCAGTTCTTC
cdr3_aa: CASSLLGDNEQFF

v_call: TRBV30
j_call: TRBJ1-1
d_call: -
clone_size: -
cdr3_nt: TGTGCCTGGAGGCCCGGGACATCCCCTGAAGCTTTCTTT
cdr3_aa: CAWRPGTSPEAFF

v_call: TRBV4-1
j_call: TRBJ2-1
d_call: -
clone_size: -
cdr3_nt: TGCGCCAGCAGCCTTCACAATGAGCAGTTCTTC
cdr3_aa: CASSLHNEQFF

v_call: TRBV7-7
j_call: TRBJ2-3
d_call: TRBD2
clone_size: -
cdr3_nt: TGTGCTAGCAGCCCAGTAGCGGGAGGGACAGATACGCAGTATTTT
cdr3_aa: CASSPVAGGTDTQYF

v_call: TRBV2
j_call: TRBJ2-5
d_call: TRBD2
clone_size: -
cdr3_nt: TGTGCCAGCAGTGAAGTTAGGCTAGCGGGGGACCAAGAGACCCAGTACTTC
cdr3_aa: CASSEVRLAGDQETQYF